This entry features one TCR beta chain sequence. This clonotype was observed a few times. Its target antigen remains unknown. Per-nucleotide qualities are absent, and no much larger clonotype sits a single base away. These data come from a study of CD8 T cells in Susac syndrome (dated 2019 in TCRdb). Study-wide context: Repertoire sequencing was used to test whether CD8+ T cell activation and differentiation in Susac syndrome was antigen driven. Clonality of the CD8+ T cell repertoire was compared between 11 to 12 healthy donors, approximately 14 Susac syndrome patients and under 19 multiple sclerosis patients. The investigation overall reported the following: The number of individuals in the TCR sequencing and HLA analysis was acknowledged as relatively small.

RNA was extracted using the RNeasy kit, and about 0.5 to 1 ug of the RNA was reverse transcribed with random hexamers. The immunoSEQ multiplex PCR assay, covering 54 Vbeta and 13 Jbeta segments, was used to amplify TCR beta CDR3 regions. PCR amplification bias was corrected using a synthetic template baseline for primer optimization and computational correction. As for how the authors treated the data: Reads were annotated to V, D and J genes per IMGT and analyzed with immunoSEQ Analyzer, keeping only productive sequences. To calculate clonality, Shannon entropy was normalized by log2 of the number of productive unique sequences and then subtracted from one. For each patient and control, public and private clones were evaluated within the 100 most prevalent clones. Clones were defined as Susac-specific if absent from the healthy and MS cohorts, from some 1,000 published viral clones and from other ImmuneACCESS disease sequences. TCRdb reprocessing: public reads trimmed at Q25 with fastp, clones called with MiXCR, in-frame beta chains kept. Identical CDR3 proteins give one entry, which carries the most common genes and DNA. The V and J calls here are based on TCRdb, not the publication. The sample profile shows about 84,000 distinct CDR3 sequences; roughly 91% of them were found once. Jointly, the top ten make up 0.25% to 0.4% of the sample.

Peripheral blood CD8+ and CD4+ T cells from healthy donors, Susac syndrome patients and multiple sclerosis patients were profiled by high-throughput TCR beta sequencing. The healthy donors served as controls matched for age and sex. Bulk CD8+ and CD4+ T cells were purified magnetically by negative isolation, whereas CD8+ TEMRA cells were enriched by FACS. Blood was collected in EDTA tubes and processed within 24 hours, with PBMCs isolated through density gradient centrifugation. PBMCs destined for TCR sequencing were cryopreserved in liquid nitrogen and later thawed in a 37 °C water bath. The sorted or isolated CD4+, CD8+ and CD8+ TEMRA cells reached a purity of at least 90%. The CDR3 numbers 16 residues from cysteine through phenylalanine. Here the CDR3 DNA is all that survives: 48 bases in frame from base 1. Cut back by 3 bases and 4 bases, the V and J ends lie 18 bases apart. From the germline V gene (reference sequence), CDR1 is LNHDA and CDR2 is SQIVND.

This receptor chain uses TRBV19 and TRBJ2-5; the D region possibly corresponds to TRBD1 (5 bases align). The receptor was derived from a human donor in good health. Sequencing used CD8+ T cells from PBMCs. The CDR3 sequence is CASSMNAREVAETQYF. The nucleotide sequence reads TGTGCCAGTAGTATGAATGCCAGGGAAGTTGCAGAGACCCAGTACTTC. The entire variable domain, with the stretches around the CDR3 drawn from the reference TRBV19 and TRBJ2-5 proteins, is DGGITQSPKYLFRKEGQNVTLSCEQNLNHDAMYWYRQDPGQGLRLIYYSQIVNDFQKGDIAEGYSVSREKKESFPLTVTSAQKNPTAFYLCASSMNAREVAETQYFGPGTRLLVL.